The text below deals with one T cell receptor beta chain. Its target is unknown. These data belong to a study of vaccination effects on CD4 cells after COVID-19. Study in general: Participants were vaccinated with two doses of either the BNT162b2 or mRNA-1273 vaccine.

Some clones are missing from TCRdb's copy, which holds only in-frame ones; the method was immunoSEQ multiplex PCR. The sample has under 20,000 clones; roughly four fifths are singletons. Study-wide results and caveats: Marked clonal contraction was seen in infection- and vaccine-induced clones late after vaccination. Vaccine-induced new clones formed most post-vaccine spike-reactive clones in convalescents.

From germline, CDR1 is LGHNA and CDR2 YNFKEQ. V was clipped by 4 bases and J by 1 base, with 2 bases between them. The CDR3 sequence is 11 residues long. The ViraFEST assay expanded antigen-specific CD4+ T cells with viral peptide pools before sequencing. It was after approximately 11 days of culture that CD4+ T cells were isolated. SARS-CoV-2 infected the person between March and December 2020, as confirmed by PCR. Half of the medium was exchanged for IL-2 medium on both days 3 and 7. The TCR comes from a human donor who had a prior SARS-CoV-2 infection. The rearrangement uses TRBV4-2 and TRBJ2-7; D is unclear. This specimen was CD4+ T cells from PBMCs cultured with SARS-CoV-2 spike peptides, taken before COVID-19 vaccination. The CDR3 is CASSRSYEQYF. Here the CDR3 DNA reads TGTGCCAGCAGCCGATCCTACGAGCAGTACTTC.